The rows below give T cell receptor beta chains drawn from one sample of a study of T cell repertoires in ileal Crohn's disease. Repertoires were generated with immunoSEQ multiplex PCR, while TCRdb's copy carries only in-frame clones and drops some. This table has over 5,500 clones, 80% to 85% appearing once. The sample consisted of ileal tissue. These receptors originate from an adult with Crohn's disease. Both conserved end residues are part of each CDR3. The D gene is left open where the match is weak. Rows give clone size only sometimes, using once, few, many, or a class for an expanded clone.

TRBV28	-	-	TRBJ1-5	15	TGTGCCAGCAGTTTATTAGGGAATAGCAATCAGCCCCAGCATTTT	CASSLLGNSNQPQHF
TRBV29-1	-	TRBD1	TRBJ1-2	13	TGCAGCGTTGTAGGGACAGGGAGCTATGGCTACACCTTC	CSVVGTGSYGYTF
TRBV7-9	-	TRBD1	TRBJ1-2	15	TGTGCCAGCAGCCGTGGGGTAGGGGGCAGCTATGGCTACACCTTC	CASSRGVGGSYGYTF
TRBV2	-	TRBD1	TRBJ2-1	15	TGTGCCAGCAGTTTCGGGCAGGGGGCGAGGAATGAGCAGTTCTTC	CASSFGQGARNEQFF
TRBV19	-	TRBD2	TRBJ2-1	16	TGTGCCAGCAGTAAGCTAGCGGGAGGGGGGTACAATGAGCAGTTCTTC	CASSKLAGGGYNEQFF
TRBV5-1	-	TRBD2	TRBJ2-1	15	TGCGCCAGCAGCTTTAGCGGGAGAAGTGACAATGAGCAGTTCTTC	CASSFSGRSDNEQFF
TRBV18	-	-	TRBJ1-2	13	TGTGCCAGCTCTGAACAGGGATGGGATGGCTACACCTTC	CASSEQGWDGYTF
TRBV19	-	TRBD1	TRBJ1-1	14	TGTGCCAGTAAGGCCGGGACAGAGAATACTGAAGCTTTCTTT	CASKAGTENTEAFF
TRBV29-1	-	-	TRBJ2-7	13	TGCAGCGTTGAGATCTCAGAGGCCCTCGAGCAGTACTTC	CSVEISEALEQYF
TRBV6-1	-	TRBD1	TRBJ1-2	16	TGTGCCAGCAGTGAAGCTCAATCACAGGGGAACTATGGCTACACCTTC	CASSEAQSQGNYGYTF
TRBV5-5	large	-	TRBJ1-4	14	TGTGCCAGCAGCTTAGGTTGGGCGGAGGAAAAACTGTTTTTT	CASSLGWAEEKLFF
TRBV9	few	-	TRBJ1-4	15	TGTGCCAGCAGTCAAACAGCAACAACTAATGAAAAACTGTTTTTT	CASSQTATTNEKLFF
TRBV30	-	-	TRBJ1-5	14	TGTGCCGTCACGGCTGCGGGGAGACATCAGCCCCAGCATTTT	CAVTAAGRHQPQHF
TRBV29-1	-	TRBD1	TRBJ2-7	13	TGCAGCGTTACCGGGACAGGGGCCTACGAGCAGTACTTC	CSVTGTGAYEQYF
TRBV9	-	-	TRBJ1-2	13	TGTGCCAGCAGCGTAGTCGGGGCGTTAGGCTACACCTTC	CASSVVGALGYTF
TRBV11-2	-	-	TRBJ1-3	12	TGTGCCAGCAGCTTAGGGGGAAACACCATATATTTT	CASSLGGNTIYF
TRBV11-2	-	TRBD2	TRBJ2-1	15	TGTGCCAGCAGCTGGGCTAGCGGGAGGGCCGGCGAGCAGTTCTTC	CASSWASGRAGEQFF
TRBV7-2	-	TRBD2	TRBJ2-5	14	TGTGCCAGCAGCTTAATCCGGGGGGGGGAGACCCAGTACTTC	CASSLIRGGETQYF
TRBV28	-	TRBD1	TRBJ1-5	14	TGTGCCAGCACTCCGACAGGGTTAAATCAGCCCCAGCATTTT	CASTPTGLNQPQHF
TRBV7-2	-	-	TRBJ1-3	15	TGTGCCAGCAGCTTAGAAGAAAGCTCTGGAAACACCATATATTTT	CASSLEESSGNTIYF
TRBV11-2	-	-	TRBJ1-2	14	TGTGCCAGCAGTTTTACCCGAGGGCGAGGGGGCTACACCTTC	CASSFTRGRGGYTF
TRBV28	-	-	TRBJ1-4	13	TGTGCCAGCGGTGGACAGACTAATGAAAAACTGTTTTTT	CASGGQTNEKLFF
TRBV2	-	-	TRBJ1-2	12	TGTGCCAGCAGTGAAAATGGCCGGGGCTACACCTTC	CASSENGRGYTF
TRBV6-6	-	-	TRBJ1-4	15	TGTGCCAGCAGTTACTCGGACGGCTCTAATGAAAAACTGTTTTTT	CASSYSDGSNEKLFF
TRBV23-1	-	-	TRBJ2-7	16	TGCGCCAGCTCGTTCATGGGTCAGGGGAATAGTTACGAGCAGTACTTC	CASSFMGQGNSYEQYF
TRBV27	-	-	TRBJ2-7	14	TGTGCCAGCACCAATCCTCTTACACCGTACGAGCAGTACTTC	CASTNPLTPYEQYF
TRBV11-2	-	TRBD2	TRBJ2-1	15	TGTGCCAGCAGCCCCACTAGCGGGGGGGCCCATGAGCAGTTCTTC	CASSPTSGGAHEQFF
TRBV2	-	-	TRBJ1-5	13	TGTGCCAGCTCCCGGGATAGCAATCAGCCCCAGCATTTT	CASSRDSNQPQHF
TRBV28	-	-	TRBJ2-7	14	TGTGCCAGCAGTTCTACCAGGGGGGTCTACGAGCAGTACTTC	CASSSTRGVYEQYF
TRBV6-5	-	-	TRBJ1-2	14	TGTGCCAGCAGTCTACGACTCCAGTCGGACGGCTACACCTTC	CASSLRLQSDGYTF
TRBV29-1	-	-	TRBJ2-1	15	TGCAGCGCCGAACCCTTCCAGAGCTCCTACAATGAGCAGTTCTTC	CSAEPFQSSYNEQFF
TRBV29-1	once	-	TRBJ1-1	15	TGCAGCGTTGAAGACCAGGGAAGGGGTTACACTGAAGCTTTCTTT	CSVEDQGRGYTEAFF
TRBV4-3	-	TRBD2	TRBJ2-2	17	TGCGCCAGCAGCCCCTTAAGTGCGGGGGGGTACACCGGGGAGCTGTTTTTT	CASSPLSAGGYTGELFF
TRBV4-1	-	TRBD1	TRBJ1-4	15	TGCGCCAGCAGCCAAACCGACAGGGAGAATGGAAAACTGTTTTTT	CASSQTDRENGKLFF
TRBV6-6	-	TRBD1	TRBJ2-2	16	TGTGCCAGCAGTTACCCGGACAGGGCGAACACCGGGGAGCTGTTTTTT	CASSYPDRANTGELFF
TRBV7-6	-	TRBD2	TRBJ2-1	15	TGTGCCAGCAGCTTAGCGGGAGGGCCGCTCAATGAGCAGTTCTTC	CASSLAGGPLNEQFF
TRBV4-3	-	-	TRBJ2-7	15	TGCGCCAGCAGCCAAGGGCAGGGGCTATCCTACGAGCAGTACTTC	CASSQGQGLSYEQYF
TRBV11-2	-	TRBD1	TRBJ1-2	16	TGTGCCAGCAGCCTCAAGGACAGGGGGCGCGACTATGGCTACACCTTC	CASSLKDRGRDYGYTF
TRBV27	-	-	TRBJ2-7	17	TGTGCCAGCACTAAAGGGGGGACCTCCTTTAATCCCTACGAGCAGTACTTC	CASTKGGTSFNPYEQYF